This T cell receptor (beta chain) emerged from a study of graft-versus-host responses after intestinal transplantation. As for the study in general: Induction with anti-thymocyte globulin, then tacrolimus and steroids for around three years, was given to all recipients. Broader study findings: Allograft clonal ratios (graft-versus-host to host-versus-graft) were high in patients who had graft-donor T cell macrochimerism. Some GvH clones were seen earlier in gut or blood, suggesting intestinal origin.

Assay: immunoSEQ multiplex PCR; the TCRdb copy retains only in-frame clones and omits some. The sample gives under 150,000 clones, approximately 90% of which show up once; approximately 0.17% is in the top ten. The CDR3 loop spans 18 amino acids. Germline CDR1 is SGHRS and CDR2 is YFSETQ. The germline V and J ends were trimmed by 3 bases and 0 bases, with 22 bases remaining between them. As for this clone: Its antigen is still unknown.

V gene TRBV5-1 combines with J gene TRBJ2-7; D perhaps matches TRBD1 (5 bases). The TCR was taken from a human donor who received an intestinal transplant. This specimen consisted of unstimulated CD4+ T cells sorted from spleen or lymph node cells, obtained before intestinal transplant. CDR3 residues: CASSWGYRRQGRSYEQYF. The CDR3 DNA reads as TGCGCCAGCAGCTGGGGCTATCGGCGGCAGGGTCGCTCCTACGAGCAGTACTTC. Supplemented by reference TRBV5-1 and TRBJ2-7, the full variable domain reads KAGVTQTPRYLIKTRGQQVTLSCSPISGHRSVSWYQQTPGQGLQFLFEYFSETQRNKGNFPGRFSGRQFSNSRSEMNVSTLELGDSALYLCASSWGYRRQGRSYEQYFGPGTRLTVT.